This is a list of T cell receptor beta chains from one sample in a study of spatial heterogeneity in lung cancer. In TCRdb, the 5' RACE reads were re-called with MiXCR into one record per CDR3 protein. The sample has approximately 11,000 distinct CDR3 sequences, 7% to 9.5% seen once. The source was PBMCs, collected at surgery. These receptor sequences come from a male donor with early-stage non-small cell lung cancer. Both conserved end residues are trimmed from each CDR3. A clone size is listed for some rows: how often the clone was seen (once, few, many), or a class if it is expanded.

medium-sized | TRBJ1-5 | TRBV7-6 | ASSLGSGTGNQPQH
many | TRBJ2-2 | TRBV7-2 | ASSHHPRGRGGELF
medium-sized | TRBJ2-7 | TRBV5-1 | ASSLAGTESPYEQY
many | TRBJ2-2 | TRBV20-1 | SAPTSGGSGTGELF
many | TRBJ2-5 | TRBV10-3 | AISEGRGQGETQY
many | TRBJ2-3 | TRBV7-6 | ASSPAGGTDTQY
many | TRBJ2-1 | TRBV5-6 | ASSLAGLSGGMDEQF
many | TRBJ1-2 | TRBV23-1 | ASSQSGGQGHGYT
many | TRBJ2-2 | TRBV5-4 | ASSPGLYTGELF
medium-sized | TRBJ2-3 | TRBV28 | ASSPFKGAEESDTQY
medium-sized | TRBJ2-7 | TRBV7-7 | ASSYLDNYEQY
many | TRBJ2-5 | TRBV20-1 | SARGLAGVETQY
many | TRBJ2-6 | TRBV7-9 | ASSLAGANVLT
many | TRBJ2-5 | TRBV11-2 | ASTQGQGAQKTQY
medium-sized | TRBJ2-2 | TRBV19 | ASSPLAGGPTGELF
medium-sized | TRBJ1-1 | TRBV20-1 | SARRAGEAF
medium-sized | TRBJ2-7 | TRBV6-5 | ASSYRLAGGLGEQY
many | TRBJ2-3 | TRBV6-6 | ASSYSGTSSTDTQY
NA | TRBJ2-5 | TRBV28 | ASSLTGAEETQY
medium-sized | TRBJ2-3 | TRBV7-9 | ASRWAADTQY
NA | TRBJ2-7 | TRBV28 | ASSFSGTGIYEQY
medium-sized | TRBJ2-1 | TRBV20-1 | SAYAPGQGWVF
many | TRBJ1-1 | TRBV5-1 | ASSPRGLTTEAF
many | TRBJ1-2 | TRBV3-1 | ASSLGGPYGYT